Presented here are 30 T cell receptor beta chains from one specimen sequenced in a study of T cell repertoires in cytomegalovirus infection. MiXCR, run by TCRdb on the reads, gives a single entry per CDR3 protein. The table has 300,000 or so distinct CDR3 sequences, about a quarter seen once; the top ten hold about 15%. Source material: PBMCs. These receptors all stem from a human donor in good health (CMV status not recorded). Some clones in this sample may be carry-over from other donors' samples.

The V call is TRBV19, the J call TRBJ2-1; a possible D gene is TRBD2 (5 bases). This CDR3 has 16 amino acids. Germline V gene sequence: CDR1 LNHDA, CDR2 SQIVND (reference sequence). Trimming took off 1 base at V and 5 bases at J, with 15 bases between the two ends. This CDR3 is CASSIAASRHDNEQFF. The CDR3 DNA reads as TGTGCCAGTAGTATAGCGGCTAGCCGGCACGACAATGAGCAGTTCTTC.

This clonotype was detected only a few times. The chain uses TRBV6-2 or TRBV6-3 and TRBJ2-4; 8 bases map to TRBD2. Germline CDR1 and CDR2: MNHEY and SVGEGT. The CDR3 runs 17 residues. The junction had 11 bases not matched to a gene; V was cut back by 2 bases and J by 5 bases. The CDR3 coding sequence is TGTGCCAGCAGTTACGCCCGGGGACTAGTTCGTGAAAACATTCAGTACTTC. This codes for CASSYARGLVRENIQYF.

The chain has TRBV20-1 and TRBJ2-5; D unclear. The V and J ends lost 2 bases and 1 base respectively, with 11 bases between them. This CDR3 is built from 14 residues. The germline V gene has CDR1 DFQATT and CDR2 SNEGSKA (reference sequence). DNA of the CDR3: TGCAGTGCTAGAATTTCGGCCAGCCAAGAGACCCAGTACTTC. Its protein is CSARISASQETQYF.

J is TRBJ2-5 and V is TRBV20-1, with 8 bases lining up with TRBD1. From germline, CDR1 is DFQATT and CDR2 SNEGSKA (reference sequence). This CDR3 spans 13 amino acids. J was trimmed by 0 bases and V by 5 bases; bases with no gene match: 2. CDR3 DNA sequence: TGCAGTGCTGGACAGGGTTACCAAGAGACCCAGTACTTC. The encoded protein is CSAGQGYQETQYF.

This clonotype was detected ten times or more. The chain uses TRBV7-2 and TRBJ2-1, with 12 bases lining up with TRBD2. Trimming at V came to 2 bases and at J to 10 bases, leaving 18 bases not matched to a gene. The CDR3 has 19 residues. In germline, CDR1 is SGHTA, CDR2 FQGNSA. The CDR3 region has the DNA TGTGCCAGCAGCTTAACCCCCCCGGGACTAGCGGGTCAGGTTGGGGAGCAGTTCTTC. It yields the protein CASSLTPPGLAGQVGEQFF.

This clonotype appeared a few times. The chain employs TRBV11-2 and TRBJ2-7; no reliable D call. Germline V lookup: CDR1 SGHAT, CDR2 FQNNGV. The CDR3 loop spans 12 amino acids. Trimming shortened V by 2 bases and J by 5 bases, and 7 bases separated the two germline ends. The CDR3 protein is CASSLMGNEQYF. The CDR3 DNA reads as TGTGCCAGCAGCTTAATGGGGAACGAGCAGTACTTC.

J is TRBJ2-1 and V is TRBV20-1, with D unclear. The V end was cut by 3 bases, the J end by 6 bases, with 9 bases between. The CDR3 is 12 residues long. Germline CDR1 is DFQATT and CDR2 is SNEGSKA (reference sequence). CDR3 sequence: CSASEYINEQFF. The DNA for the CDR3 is TGCAGTGCTAGTGAGTATATCAATGAGCAGTTCTTC.

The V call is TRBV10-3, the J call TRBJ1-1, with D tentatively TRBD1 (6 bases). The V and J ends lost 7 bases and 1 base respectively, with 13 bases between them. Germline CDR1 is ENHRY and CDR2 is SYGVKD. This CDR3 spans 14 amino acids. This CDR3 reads CAITRDRQNTEAFF. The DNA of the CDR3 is TGTGCCATCACTCGAGACAGGCAGAACACTGAAGCTTTCTTT.

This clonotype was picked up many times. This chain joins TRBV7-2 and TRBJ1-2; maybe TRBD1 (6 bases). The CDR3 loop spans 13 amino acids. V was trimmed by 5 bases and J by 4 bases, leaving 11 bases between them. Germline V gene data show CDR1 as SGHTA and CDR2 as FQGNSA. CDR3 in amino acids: CASSPDRLYGYTF. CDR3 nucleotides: TGTGCCAGCAGCCCGGACAGACTCTATGGCTACACCTTC.

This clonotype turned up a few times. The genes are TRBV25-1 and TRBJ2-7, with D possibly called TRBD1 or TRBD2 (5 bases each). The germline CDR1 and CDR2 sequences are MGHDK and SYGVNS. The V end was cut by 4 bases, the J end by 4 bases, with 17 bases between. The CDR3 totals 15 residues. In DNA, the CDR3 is TGTGCCAGCAGTGCCTCCGGGACCGAAAAGTACGAGCAGTACTTC. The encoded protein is CASSASGTEKYEQYF.

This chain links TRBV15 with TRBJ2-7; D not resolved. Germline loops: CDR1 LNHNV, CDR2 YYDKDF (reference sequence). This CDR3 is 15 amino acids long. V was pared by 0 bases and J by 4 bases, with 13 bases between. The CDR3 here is CATSREKVGGYEQYF. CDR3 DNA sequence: TGTGCCACCAGCAGAGAGAAGGTTGGTGGGTACGAGCAGTACTTC.

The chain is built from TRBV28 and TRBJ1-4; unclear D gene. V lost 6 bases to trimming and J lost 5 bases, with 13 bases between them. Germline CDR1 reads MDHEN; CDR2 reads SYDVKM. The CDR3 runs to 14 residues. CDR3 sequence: CASRYEGGNEKLFF. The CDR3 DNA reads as TGTGCCAGCAGGTATGAAGGCGGGAATGAAAAACTGTTTTTT.

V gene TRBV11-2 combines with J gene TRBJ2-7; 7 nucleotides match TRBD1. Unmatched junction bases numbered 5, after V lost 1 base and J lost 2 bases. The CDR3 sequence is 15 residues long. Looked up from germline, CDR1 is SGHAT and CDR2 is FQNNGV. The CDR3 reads CASSLGPTGTYEQYF. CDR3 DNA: TGTGCCAGCAGCTTAGGGCCGACAGGGACCTACGAGCAGTACTTC. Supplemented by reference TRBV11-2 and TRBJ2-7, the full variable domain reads EAGVAQSPRYKIIEKRQSVAFWCNPISGHATLYWYQQILGQGPKLLIQFQNNGVVDDSQLPKDRFSAERLKGVDSTLKIQPAKLEDSAVYLCASSLGPTGTYEQYFGPGTRLTVT.

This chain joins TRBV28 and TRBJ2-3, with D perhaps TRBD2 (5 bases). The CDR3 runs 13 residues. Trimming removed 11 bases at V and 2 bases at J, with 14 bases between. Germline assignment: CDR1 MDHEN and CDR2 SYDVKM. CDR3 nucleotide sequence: TGTGCCGCCGCCGGGATCAACACAGATACGCAGTATTTT. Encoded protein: CAAAGINTDTQYF.

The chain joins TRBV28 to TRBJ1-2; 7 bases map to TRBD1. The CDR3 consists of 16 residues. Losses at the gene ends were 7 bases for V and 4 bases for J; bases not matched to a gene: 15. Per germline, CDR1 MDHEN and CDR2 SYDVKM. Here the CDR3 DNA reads TGTGCCAGCAACCTAGGGGGCTTCCTCGGTTCCTATGGCTACACCTTC. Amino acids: CASNLGGFLGSYGYTF.

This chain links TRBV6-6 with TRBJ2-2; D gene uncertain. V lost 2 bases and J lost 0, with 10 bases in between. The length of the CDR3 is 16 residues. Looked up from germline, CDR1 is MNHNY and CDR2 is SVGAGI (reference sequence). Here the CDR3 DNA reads TGTGCCAGCAGTTACGTCCGGCAGGCGAACACCGGGGAGCTGTTTTTT. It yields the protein CASSYVRQANTGELFF.

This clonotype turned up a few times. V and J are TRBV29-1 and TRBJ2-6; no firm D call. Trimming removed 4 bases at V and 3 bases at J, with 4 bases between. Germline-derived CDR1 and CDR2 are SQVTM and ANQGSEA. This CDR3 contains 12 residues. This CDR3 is CSVGFGANVLTF. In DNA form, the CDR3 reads TGCAGCGTTGGGTTTGGGGCCAACGTCCTGACTTTC.

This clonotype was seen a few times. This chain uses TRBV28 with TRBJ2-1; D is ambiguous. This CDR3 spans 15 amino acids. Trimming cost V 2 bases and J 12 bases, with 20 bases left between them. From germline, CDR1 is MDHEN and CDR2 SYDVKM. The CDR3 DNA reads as TGTGCCAGCAGTTTAGGAAGGGATGAGTTTAGAGGGCAGTTCTTC. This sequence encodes CASSLGRDEFRGQFF.

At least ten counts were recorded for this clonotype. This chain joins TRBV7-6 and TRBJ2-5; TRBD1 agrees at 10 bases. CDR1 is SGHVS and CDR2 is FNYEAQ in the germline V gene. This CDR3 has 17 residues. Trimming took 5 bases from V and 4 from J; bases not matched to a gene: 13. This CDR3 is CASSRPPTGGSGETQYF. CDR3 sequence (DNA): TGTGCCAGCAGCCGCCCCCCGACAGGGGGCTCGGGAGAGACCCAGTACTTC.

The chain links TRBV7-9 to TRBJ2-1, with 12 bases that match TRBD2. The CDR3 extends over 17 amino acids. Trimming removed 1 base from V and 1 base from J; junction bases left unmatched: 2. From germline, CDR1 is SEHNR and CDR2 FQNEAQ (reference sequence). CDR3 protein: CASSLGGLAGSYNEQFF. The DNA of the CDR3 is TGTGCCAGCAGCTTAGGCGGACTAGCGGGGTCCTACAATGAGCAGTTCTTC.

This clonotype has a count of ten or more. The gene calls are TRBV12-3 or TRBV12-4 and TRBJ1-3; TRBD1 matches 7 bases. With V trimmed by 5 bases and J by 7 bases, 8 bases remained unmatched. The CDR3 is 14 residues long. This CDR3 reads CASSGGQAGNTIYF. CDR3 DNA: TGTGCCAGCAGTGGAGGACAGGCCGGGAACACCATATATTTT.

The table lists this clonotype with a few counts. CDR3 loop: CASRSGTQYF. The CDR3 region has the DNA TGTGCCAGCAGAAGCGGGACCCAGTACTTC. J is TRBJ2-5 and V is TRBV2, with D possibly matching TRBD2 (5 bases). The CDR3 runs to 10 residues. Germline V gene sequence: CDR1 SNHLY, CDR2 FYNNEI. Trimming shortened V by 6 bases and J by 7 bases, and 6 bases separated the two germline ends.

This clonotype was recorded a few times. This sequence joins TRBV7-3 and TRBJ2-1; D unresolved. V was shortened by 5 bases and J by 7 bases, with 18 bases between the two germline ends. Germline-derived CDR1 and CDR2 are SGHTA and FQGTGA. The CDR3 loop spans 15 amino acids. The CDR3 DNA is TGTGCCAGCAGCCCAGAAGTCCGGGCAGGAAATGAGCAGTTCTTC. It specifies CASSPEVRAGNEQFF.

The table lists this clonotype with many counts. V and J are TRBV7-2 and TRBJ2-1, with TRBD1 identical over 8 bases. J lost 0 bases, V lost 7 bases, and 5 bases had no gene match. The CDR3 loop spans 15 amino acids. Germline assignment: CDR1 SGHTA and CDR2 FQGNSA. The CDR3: CASTTGGLSYNEQFF. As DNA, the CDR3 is TGTGCCAGCACCACAGGGGGACTCTCCTACAATGAGCAGTTCTTC.

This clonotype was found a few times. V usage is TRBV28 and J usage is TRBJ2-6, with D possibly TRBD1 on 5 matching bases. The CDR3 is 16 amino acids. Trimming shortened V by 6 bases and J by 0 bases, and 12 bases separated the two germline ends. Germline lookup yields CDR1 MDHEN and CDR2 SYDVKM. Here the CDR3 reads CASRSDTYSGANVLTF. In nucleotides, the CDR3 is TGTGCCAGCAGATCGGACACCTACTCTGGGGCCAACGTCCTGACTTTC.

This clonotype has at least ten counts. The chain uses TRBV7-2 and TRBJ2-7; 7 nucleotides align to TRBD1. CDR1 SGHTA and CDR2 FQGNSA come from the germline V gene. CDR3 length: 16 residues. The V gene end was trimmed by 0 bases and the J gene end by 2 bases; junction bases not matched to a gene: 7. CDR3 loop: CASSLALGTATYEQYF. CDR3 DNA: TGTGCCAGCAGCTTAGCGCTCGGGACAGCAACCTACGAGCAGTACTTC.

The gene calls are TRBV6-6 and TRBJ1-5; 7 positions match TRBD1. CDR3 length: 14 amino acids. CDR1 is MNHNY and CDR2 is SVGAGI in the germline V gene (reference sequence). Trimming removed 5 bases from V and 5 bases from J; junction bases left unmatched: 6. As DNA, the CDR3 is TGTGCCAGCAGTACGACAGGGTTGGATCAGCCCCAGCATTTT. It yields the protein CASSTTGLDQPQHF.

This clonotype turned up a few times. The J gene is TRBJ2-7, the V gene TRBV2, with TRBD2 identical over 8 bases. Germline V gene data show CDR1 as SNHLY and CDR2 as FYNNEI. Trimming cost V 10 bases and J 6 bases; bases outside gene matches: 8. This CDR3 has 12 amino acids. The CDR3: CATGRGEGEQYF. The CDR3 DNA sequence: TGTGCCACCGGGAGGGGAGAGGGCGAGCAGTACTTC.

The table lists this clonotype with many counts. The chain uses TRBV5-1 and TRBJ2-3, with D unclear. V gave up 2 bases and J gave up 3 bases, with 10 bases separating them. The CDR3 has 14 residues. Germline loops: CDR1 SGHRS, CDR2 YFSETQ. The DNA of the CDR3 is TGCGCCAGCAGCTTCCAGGAGCCGACAGATACGCAGTATTTT. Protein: CASSFQEPTDTQYF.

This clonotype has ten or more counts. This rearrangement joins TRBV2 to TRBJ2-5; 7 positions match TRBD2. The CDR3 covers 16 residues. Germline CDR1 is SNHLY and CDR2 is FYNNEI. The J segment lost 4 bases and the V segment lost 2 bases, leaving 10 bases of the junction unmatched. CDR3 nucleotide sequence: TGTGCCAGCAGTGAACGTGGCGGGAGATTAGGAGAGACCCAGTACTTC. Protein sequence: CASSERGGRLGETQYF. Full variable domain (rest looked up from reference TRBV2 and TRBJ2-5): EPEVTQTPSHQVTQMGQEVILRCVPISNHLYFYWYRQILGQKVEFLVSFYNNEISEKSEIFDDQFSVERPDGSNFTLKIRSTKLEDSAMYFCASSERGGRLGETQYFGPGTRLLVL.